This TCR beta chain derives from a study of blood T cell repertoires in COVID-19. Method: immunoSEQ multiplex PCR; TCRdb's copy keeps in-frame clones and lacks some. The sample has some 410,000 clones; over 75% are singletons. The junction had 1 base not matched to a gene; V was cut back by 5 bases and J by 5 bases. CDR1 and CDR2 (germline): LNHDA, SQIVND (reference sequence). The CDR3 totals 12 residues. The material sequenced was PBMCs or T cells enriched from blood (not recorded which). The receptor was derived from a woman in her twenties or thirties with acute COVID-19. V and J are TRBV19 and TRBJ2-5; 8 bases fit TRBD2. The CDR3 protein is CASSRGGETQYF. The CDR3 bases are TGTGCCAGTAGTCGGGGGGGGGAGACCCAGTACTTC.